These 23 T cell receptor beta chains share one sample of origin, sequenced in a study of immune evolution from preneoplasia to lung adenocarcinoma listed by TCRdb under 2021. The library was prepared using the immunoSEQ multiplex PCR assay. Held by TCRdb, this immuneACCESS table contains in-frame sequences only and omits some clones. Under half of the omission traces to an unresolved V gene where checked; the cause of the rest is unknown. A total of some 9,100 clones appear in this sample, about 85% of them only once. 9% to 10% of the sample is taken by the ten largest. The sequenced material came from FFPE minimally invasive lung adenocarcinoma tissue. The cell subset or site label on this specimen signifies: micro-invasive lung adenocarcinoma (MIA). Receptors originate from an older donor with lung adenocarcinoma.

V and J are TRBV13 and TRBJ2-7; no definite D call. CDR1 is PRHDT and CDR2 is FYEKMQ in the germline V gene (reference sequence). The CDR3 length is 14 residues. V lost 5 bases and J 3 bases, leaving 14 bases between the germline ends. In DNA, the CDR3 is TGTGCCAGCAGCGCCCGGAATACCTACTACGAGCAGTACTTC. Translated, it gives CASSARNTYYEQYF. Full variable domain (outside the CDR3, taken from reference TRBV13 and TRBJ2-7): AAGVIQSPRHLIKEKRETATLKCYPIPRHDTVYWYQQGPGQDPQFLISFYEKMQSDKGSIPDRFSAQQFSDYHSELNMSSLELGDSALYFCASSARNTYYEQYFGPGTRLTVT.

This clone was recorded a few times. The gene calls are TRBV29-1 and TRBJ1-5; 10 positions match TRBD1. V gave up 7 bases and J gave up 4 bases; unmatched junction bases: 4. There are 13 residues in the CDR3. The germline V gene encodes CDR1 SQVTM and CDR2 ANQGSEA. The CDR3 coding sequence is TGCAGCGCAGGGACAGGGGAAAATCAGCCCCAGCATTTT. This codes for CSAGTGENQPQHF.

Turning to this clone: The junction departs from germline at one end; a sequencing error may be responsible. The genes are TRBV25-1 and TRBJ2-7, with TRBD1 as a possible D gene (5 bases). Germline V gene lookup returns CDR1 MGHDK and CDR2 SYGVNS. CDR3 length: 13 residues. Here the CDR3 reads CASKQDNSYEQCF. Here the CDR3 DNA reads TGTGCCAGCAAACAGGACAACTCCTACGAGCAGTGCTTC.

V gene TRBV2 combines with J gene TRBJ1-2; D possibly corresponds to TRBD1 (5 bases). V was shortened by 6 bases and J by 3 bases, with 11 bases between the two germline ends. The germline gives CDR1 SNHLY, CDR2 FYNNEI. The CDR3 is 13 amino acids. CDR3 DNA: TGTGCCAGCAGCCGGCAGGGTGACTATGGCTACACCTTC. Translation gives CASSRQGDYGYTF. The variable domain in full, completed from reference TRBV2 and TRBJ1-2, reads EPEVTQTPSHQVTQMGQEVILRCVPISNHLYFYWYRQILGQKVEFLVSFYNNEISEKSEIFDDQFSVERPDGSNFTLKIRSTKLEDSAMYFCASSRQGDYGYTFGSGTRLTVV.

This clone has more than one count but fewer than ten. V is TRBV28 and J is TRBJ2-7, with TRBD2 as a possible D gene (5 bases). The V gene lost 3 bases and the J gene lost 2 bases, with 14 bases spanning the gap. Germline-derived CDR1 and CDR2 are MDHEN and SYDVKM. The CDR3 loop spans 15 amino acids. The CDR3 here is CASSFGGIQTYEQYF. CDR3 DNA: TGTGCCAGCAGTTTTGGAGGAATTCAAACCTACGAGCAGTACTTC.

The CDR3 DNA is TGTGCCAGCTCACCCCTGGGACTAGCGGGAGCTGATGAGCAGTTCTTC. It specifies CASSPLGLAGADEQFF. The chain combines TRBV18 with TRBJ2-1, with 14 bases lining up with TRBD2. The CDR3 is made up of 16 amino acids. Germline assignment: CDR1 KGHSH and CDR2 LQKENI. The junction had 6 bases not matched to a gene; V was cut back by 3 bases and J by 8 bases.

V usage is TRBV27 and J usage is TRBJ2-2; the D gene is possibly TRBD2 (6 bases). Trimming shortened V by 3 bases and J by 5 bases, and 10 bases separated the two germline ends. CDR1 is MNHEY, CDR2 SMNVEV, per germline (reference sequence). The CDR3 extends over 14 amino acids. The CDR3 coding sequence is TGTGCCAGCAGTTTGGGGGGAGCGACCGGGGAGCTGTTTTTT. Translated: CASSLGGATGELFF.

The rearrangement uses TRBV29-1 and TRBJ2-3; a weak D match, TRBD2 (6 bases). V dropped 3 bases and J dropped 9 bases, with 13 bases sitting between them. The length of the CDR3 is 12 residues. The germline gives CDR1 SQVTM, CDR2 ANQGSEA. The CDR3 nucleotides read TGCAGCGTTGATCCTGCGGAGGGCACGCAGTATTTT. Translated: CSVDPAEGTQYF.

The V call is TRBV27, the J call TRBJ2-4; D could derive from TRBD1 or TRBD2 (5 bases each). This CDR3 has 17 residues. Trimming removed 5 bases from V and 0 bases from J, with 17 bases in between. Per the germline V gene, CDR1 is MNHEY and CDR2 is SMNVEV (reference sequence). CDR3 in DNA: TGTGCCAGCAGTCCCCGACCGGGGCCAGGAGCCAAAAACATTCAGTACTTC. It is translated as CASSPRPGPGAKNIQYF.

The CDR3, as DNA: TGTGCCAGCAGTGAAACAGGGATGAACACTGAAGCTTTCTTT. Translating gives CASSETGMNTEAFF. This chain joins TRBV25-1 and TRBJ1-1; a weak D match, TRBD1 (6 bases). This CDR3 is 14 amino acids long. Trimming pared 2 bases from V and 0 bases from J, leaving 7 bases between. Germline V CDR1 and CDR2: MGHDK, SYGVNS.

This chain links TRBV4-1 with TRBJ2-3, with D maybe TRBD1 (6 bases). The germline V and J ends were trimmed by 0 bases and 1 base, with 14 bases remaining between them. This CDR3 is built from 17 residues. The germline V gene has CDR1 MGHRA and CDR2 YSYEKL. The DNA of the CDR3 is TGCGCCAGCAGCCAAGAGTTGTACAGGGTGGGCACAGATACGCAGTATTTT. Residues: CASSQELYRVGTDTQYF.

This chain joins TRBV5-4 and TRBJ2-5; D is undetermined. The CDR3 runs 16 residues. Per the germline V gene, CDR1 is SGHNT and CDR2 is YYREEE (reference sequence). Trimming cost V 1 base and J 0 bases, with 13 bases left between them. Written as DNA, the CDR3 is TGTGCCAGCAGCTTGAGTGGTATTAGGTACCAAGAGACCCAGTACTTC. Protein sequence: CASSLSGIRYQETQYF.

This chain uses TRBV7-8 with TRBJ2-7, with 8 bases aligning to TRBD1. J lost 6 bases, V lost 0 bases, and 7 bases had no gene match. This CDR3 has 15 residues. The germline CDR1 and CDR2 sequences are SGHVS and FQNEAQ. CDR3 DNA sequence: TGTGCCAGCAGCTTAGCGTGGACAGGGTTGAGCGAGCAGTACTTC. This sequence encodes CASSLAWTGLSEQYF.

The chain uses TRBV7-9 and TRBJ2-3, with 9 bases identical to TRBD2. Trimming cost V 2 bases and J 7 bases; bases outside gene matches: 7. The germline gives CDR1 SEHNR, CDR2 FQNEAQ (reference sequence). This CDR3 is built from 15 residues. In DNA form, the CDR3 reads TGTGCCAGCAGCTTAATTAGCGGGAGAGGGAATACGCAGTATTTT. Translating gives CASSLISGRGNTQYF.

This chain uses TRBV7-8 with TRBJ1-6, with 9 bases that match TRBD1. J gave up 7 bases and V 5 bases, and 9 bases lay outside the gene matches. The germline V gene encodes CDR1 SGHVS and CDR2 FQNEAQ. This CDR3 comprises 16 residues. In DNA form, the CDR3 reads TGTGCCAGCAGCCTAAACGGCGACAGGGGGAATTCACCCCTCCACTTT. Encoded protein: CASSLNGDRGNSPLHF.

CDR3 loop: CASSTPGQGSTDTQYF. CDR3 nucleotide sequence: TGTGCCAGCAGCACTCCGGGACAGGGTTCCACAGATACGCAGTATTTT. The rearrangement joins TRBV5-6 to TRBJ2-3, with 9 bases lining up with TRBD1. V shed 4 bases, J shed 2 bases, and the junction held 8 bases outside the gene matches. The CDR3 contains 16 residues. Germline values: CDR1 SGHDT, CDR2 YYEEEE.

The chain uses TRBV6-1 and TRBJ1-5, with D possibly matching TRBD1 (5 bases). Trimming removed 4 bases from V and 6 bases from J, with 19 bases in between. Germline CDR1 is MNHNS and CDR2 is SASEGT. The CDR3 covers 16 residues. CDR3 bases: TGTGCCAGCAGTGCTAGGGACGGCCCGAGGAGTCAGCCCCAGCATTTT. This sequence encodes CASSARDGPRSQPQHF.

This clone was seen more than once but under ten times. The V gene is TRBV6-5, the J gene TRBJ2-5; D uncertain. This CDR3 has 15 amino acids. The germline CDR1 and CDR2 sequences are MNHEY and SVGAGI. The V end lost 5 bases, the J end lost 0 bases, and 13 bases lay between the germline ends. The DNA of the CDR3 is TGTGCCAGCAGTGTGACACGAACCTACCAAGAGACCCAGTACTTC. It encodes CASSVTRTYQETQYF.

The CDR3 bases are TGTGCCAGCAGTTTAAAAGGACTTAAGGTTTCCTACAATGAGCAGTTCTTC. This translates into CASSLKGLKVSYNEQFF. The chain carries TRBV27 and TRBJ2-1, with D perhaps matching TRBD2 (5 bases). Germline CDR1 MNHEY, CDR2 SMNVEV (reference sequence). There are 17 residues in the CDR3. Trimming shortened V by 2 bases and J by 1 base, and 15 bases separated the two germline ends.

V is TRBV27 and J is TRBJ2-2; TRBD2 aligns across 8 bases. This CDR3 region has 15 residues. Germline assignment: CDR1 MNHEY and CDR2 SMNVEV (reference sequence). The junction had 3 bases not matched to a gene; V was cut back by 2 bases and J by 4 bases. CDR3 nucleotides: TGTGCCAGCAGTTTAGCGGGAGGTGCCACCGGGGAGCTGTTTTTT. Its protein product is CASSLAGGATGELFF.

This chain's CDR3 is CASSYSRAVNTGELFF. In DNA, the CDR3 is TGTGCCAGCAGTTACTCGCGGGCAGTCAACACCGGGGAGCTGTTTTTT. The genes are TRBV6-5 and TRBJ2-2; D may be TRBD2 (5 bases). The CDR3 contains 16 residues. Between the trimmed V and J ends, which lost 0 bases and 2 bases, there was a span of 10 bases. The V gene's germline CDR1 is MNHEY and CDR2 SVGAGI.

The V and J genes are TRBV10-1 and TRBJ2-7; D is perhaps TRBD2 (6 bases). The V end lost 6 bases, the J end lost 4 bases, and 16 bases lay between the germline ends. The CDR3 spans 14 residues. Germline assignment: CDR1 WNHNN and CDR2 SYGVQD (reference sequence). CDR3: CASRPVGEVYEQYF. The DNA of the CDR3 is TGCGCCAGCAGACCCGTCGGGGAGGTTTACGAGCAGTACTTC.

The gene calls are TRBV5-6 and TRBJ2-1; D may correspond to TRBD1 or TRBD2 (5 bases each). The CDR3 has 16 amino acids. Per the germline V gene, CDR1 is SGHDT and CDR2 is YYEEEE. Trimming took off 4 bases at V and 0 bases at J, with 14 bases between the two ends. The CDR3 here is CASSRGRGSSYNEQFF. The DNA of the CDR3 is TGTGCCAGCAGCCGGGGACGAGGGAGCTCCTACAATGAGCAGTTCTTC. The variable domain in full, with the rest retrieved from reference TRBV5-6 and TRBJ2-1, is DAGVTQSPTHLIKTRGQQVTLRCSPKSGHDTVSWYQQALGQGPQFIFQYYEEEERQRGNFPDRFSGHQFPNYSSELNVNALLLGDSALYLCASSRGRGSSYNEQFFGPGTRLTVL.